One and the same sample provided the 9 T cell receptor beta chains below, sequenced in a study of blood T cell repertoires in COVID-19. The assay was immunoSEQ multiplex PCR, and TCRdb's table has in-frame clones only and misses some. Altogether roughly 70,000 clones are present, 80% to 95% being singletons, with the ten largest covering less than 15%. The specimen sequenced was peripheral blood. The receptor set was obtained from a human donor with active COVID-19. The donor label of this sample is uncertain.

The V and J genes are TRBV7-2 and TRBJ2-7; D is undetermined. The V and J ends lost 3 bases and 3 bases respectively, with 12 bases between them. Looked up from germline, CDR1 is SGHTA and CDR2 is FQGNSA. This CDR3 region has 14 residues. The chain's CDR3 is CASSFSQVNYEQYF. CDR3 DNA sequence: TGTGCCAGCAGCTTTTCCCAGGTAAACTACGAGCAGTACTTC. Full variable domain (remainder filled in from reference TRBV7-2 and TRBJ2-7): GAGVSQSPSNKVTEKGKDVELRCDPISGHTALYWYRQSLGQGLEFLIYFQGNSAPDKSGLPSDRFSAERTGGSVSTLTIQRTQQEDSAVYLCASSFSQVNYEQYFGPGTRLTVT.

The chain combines TRBV19 with TRBJ1-5, with TRBD1 identical over 10 bases. This CDR3 is built from 16 residues. J was trimmed by 4 bases and V by 4 bases; bases with no gene match: 7. CDR1 LNHDA and CDR2 SQIVND come from the germline V gene (reference sequence). CDR3 bases: TGTGCCAGTAGTACCCCCCTGGACAGGGGGAATCAGCCCCAGCATTTT. Amino acid sequence: CASSTPLDRGNQPQHF.

The chain carries TRBV4-1 and TRBJ2-1; 9 bases are shared with TRBD2. Germline CDR1 and CDR2: MGHRA and YSYEKL. V was pared by 4 bases and J by 4 bases, with 5 bases of the junction left unmatched. The CDR3 has 15 amino acids. CDR3 nucleotide sequence: TGCGCCAGCAGCCCCAGCGGGGGGATTTACAATGAGCAGTTCTTC. Amino acid sequence: CASSPSGGIYNEQFF.

For the CDR3, the DNA is TGTGCCAGCAGCTTAATGACGGGTACCACCGGGGAGCTGTTTTTT. Protein product: CASSLMTGTTGELFF. The chain recombines TRBV7-3 with TRBJ2-2; D gene unclear. From germline, CDR1 is SGHTA and CDR2 FQGTGA. The CDR3 loop spans 15 amino acids. V was cut by 1 base and J by 4 bases, with 10 bases left in between.

This rearrangement joins TRBV6-2 or TRBV6-3 to TRBJ1-6; D unclear. The CDR3 totals 19 residues. Germline assignment: CDR1 MNHEY and CDR2 SVGEGT. Trimming left V 0 bases short and J 0 bases short, with 15 bases between. In nucleotides, the CDR3 is TGTGCCAGCAGTTACTCGCCTATTACCGGGAGCTCCTATAATTCACCCCTCCACTTT. It yields the protein CASSYSPITGSSYNSPLHF.

The chain joins TRBV5-1 to TRBJ1-6; D not certain. The CDR3 loop spans 13 amino acids. Germline values: CDR1 SGHRS, CDR2 YFSETQ. V was shortened by 0 bases and J by 9 bases, with 7 bases between the two germline ends. This CDR3 reads CASSLGAGSPLHF. As DNA, the CDR3 is TGCGCCAGCAGCTTGGGGGCTGGTTCACCCCTCCACTTT.

J is TRBJ2-3 and V is TRBV7-9, with D possibly TRBD1 on 6 matching bases. V was cut by 1 base and J by 2 bases, with 10 bases left in between. In germline, CDR1 is SEHNR, CDR2 FQNEAQ (reference sequence). The CDR3 extends over 15 amino acids. CDR3 sequence reads: CASSLGGQPTDTQYF. As DNA, the CDR3 is TGTGCCAGCAGCTTAGGTGGACAGCCCACAGATACGCAGTATTTT.

The chain uses TRBV29-1 and TRBJ1-1; perhaps TRBD1 as D (6 bases). There are 14 residues in the CDR3. CDR1 is SQVTM and CDR2 is ANQGSEA in the germline V gene. With 4 bases removed from V and 1 base from J, the gap between germline ends came to 13 bases. CDR3 bases: TGCAGCGTTGCCGACAGGACCGCGAACACTGAAGCTTTCTTT. Protein sequence: CSVADRTANTEAFF.

The chain is built from TRBV27 and TRBJ2-2, with 9 bases lining up with TRBD1. Trimming removed 4 bases from V and 5 bases from J; junction bases left unmatched: 5. The germline V gene encodes CDR1 MNHEY and CDR2 SMNVEV (reference sequence). The CDR3 spans 15 residues. CDR3 region: CASSSGTGWTGELFF. CDR3 DNA: TGTGCCAGCAGTTCCGGGACAGGGTGGACCGGGGAGCTGTTTTTT.